This is a list of T cell receptor beta chains from one sample in a study of Graves' ophthalmopathy and Graves' hyperthyroidism. TCRdb reprocessed the multiplex PCR reads with MiXCR, giving one entry per CDR3 protein. The top ten hold around 1.6% of the sample, which has nearly 400,000 distinct CDR3 sequences, about a sixth seen once. Sequencing was carried out using peripheral blood. The receptors were sampled from a woman aged 18-29 years with Graves' ophthalmopathy. Each CDR3 is given with its conserved first and last residue. The order of the fields is clone size, J gene, D gene, V gene, CDR3 DNA, CDR3 protein. D genes are given only for firm matches. Not all rows give a size; the values are once, few, many and, for expanded clones, a class.

many | TRBJ2-5 | TRBD1 | TRBV28 | TGTGCCAGCAGTTTAGGGACAGGGCAAGAGACCCAGTACTTC | CASSLGTGQETQYF
many | TRBJ1-5 | - | TRBV28 | TGTGCCAGCAGATATCGGGGGAGCAATCAGCCCCAGCATTTT | CASRYRGSNQPQHF
many | TRBJ1-1 | - | TRBV6-5 | TGTGCCAGCAGTTACTCGAGACGGGCCTTTTTGAACACTGAAGCTTTCTTT | CASSYSRRAFLNTEAFF
many | TRBJ2-7 | TRBD1 | TRBV7-6 | TGTGCCAGCAGCTTTAAATCCGGGACAGGTCCCTACGAGCAGTACTTC | CASSFKSGTGPYEQYF
many | TRBJ1-2 | TRBD1 | TRBV6-1 | TGTGCCAGCAGTGAAGAATCTGGGTTCAGGGACAGGGCTTATGGCTACACCTTC | CASSEESGFRDRAYGYTF
many | TRBJ1-5 | - | TRBV3-1 | TGTGCCAGCAGCCAAGATCCGGCCAGGGAAAGTCGTCAGCCCCAGCATTTT | CASSQDPARESRQPQHF
many | TRBJ1-1 | - | TRBV7-2 | TGTGCCAGCAGCTTAGGAGCAGAGAACACTGAAGCTTTCTTT | CASSLGAENTEAFF
- | TRBJ1-5 | - | TRBV28 | TGTGCCAGCAGTATTAGGGGAGACAGCAATCAGCCCCAGCATTTT | CASSIRGDSNQPQHF
many | TRBJ1-5 | - | TRBV11-2 | TGTGCCAGCAGCTTAAGTGGTGAGAGCAATCAGCCCCAGCATTTT | CASSLSGESNQPQHF
many | TRBJ1-5 | - | TRBV6-5 | TGTGCCAGCAGTTACTCGAGCCAGCCCCAGCATTTT | CASSYSSQPQHF
- | TRBJ2-7 | TRBD2 | TRBV20-1 | TGCAGTGCTAGAGACCGTAGCGGGAGAGGCTCCCCCTACGAGCAGTACTTC | CSARDRSGRGSPYEQYF
many | TRBJ1-5 | - | TRBV6-2/TRBV6-3 | TGTGCCAGCAGTTTCTCTACGAAGGACGTCGTATTTGGTCAGCCCCAGCATTTT | CASSFSTKDVVFGQPQHF
many | TRBJ2-7 | TRBD2 | TRBV5-1 | TGCGCCAGCCCTCTGGGCCTAGCGGGAGGTGTGCAGTACTTC | CASPLGLAGGVQYF
- | TRBJ1-5 | - | TRBV30 | TGTGCCTGGAGTGTACCCCCGCTCGGTCAGCCCCAGCATTTT | CAWSVPPLGQPQHF
- | TRBJ1-1 | - | TRBV6-5 | TGTGCCAGCAGTTTCCGGGGTGACCACACTGAAGCTTTCTTT | CASSFRGDHTEAFF
many | TRBJ2-6 | - | TRBV28 | TGTGCCAGCAGTTTCAGACGACGAACATCTTTAGATTCCTCTGGGGCCAACGTCCTGACTTTC | CASSFRRRTSLDSSGANVLTF
many | TRBJ2-7 | TRBD1 | TRBV24-1 | TGTGCCACCAGTGACTCGGGACAGCTCGAGCAGTACTTC | CATSDSGQLEQYF
- | TRBJ2-5 | - | TRBV6-4 | TGTGCCAGCGGCCGGGACATGATAGAGACCCAGTACTTC | CASGRDMIETQYF
- | TRBJ2-7 | - | TRBV19 | TGTGCCAGTAGTATCTCCGGGGGGCAAACCTACGAGCAGTACTTC | CASSISGGQTYEQYF
many | TRBJ2-5 | - | TRBV20-1 | TGCAGTGCATCTGGCTTCGGGGTACAAGAGACCCAGTACTTC | CSASGFGVQETQYF
many | TRBJ1-1 | TRBD1 | TRBV19 | TGTGCCAGTAACCACCGGGACAGGGGGAAGACTGAAGCTTTCTTT | CASNHRDRGKTEAFF
many | TRBJ1-1 | - | TRBV7-9 | TGTGCCAGCAGCTCACAAGAGAGGACTGAAGCTTTCTTT | CASSSQERTEAFF
many | TRBJ1-2 | - | TRBV20-1 | TGCAGTGCTAGGTTCGGGTCCTATGGCTACACCTTC | CSARFGSYGYTF
many | TRBJ2-7 | - | TRBV7-9 | TGTGCCAGCAGGGCGGACTCCTACGAGCAGTACTTC | CASRADSYEQYF
many | TRBJ2-5 | - | TRBV27 | TGTGCCAGCAGTTCCACTTGGATTGGGGAGACCCAGTACTTC | CASSSTWIGETQYF